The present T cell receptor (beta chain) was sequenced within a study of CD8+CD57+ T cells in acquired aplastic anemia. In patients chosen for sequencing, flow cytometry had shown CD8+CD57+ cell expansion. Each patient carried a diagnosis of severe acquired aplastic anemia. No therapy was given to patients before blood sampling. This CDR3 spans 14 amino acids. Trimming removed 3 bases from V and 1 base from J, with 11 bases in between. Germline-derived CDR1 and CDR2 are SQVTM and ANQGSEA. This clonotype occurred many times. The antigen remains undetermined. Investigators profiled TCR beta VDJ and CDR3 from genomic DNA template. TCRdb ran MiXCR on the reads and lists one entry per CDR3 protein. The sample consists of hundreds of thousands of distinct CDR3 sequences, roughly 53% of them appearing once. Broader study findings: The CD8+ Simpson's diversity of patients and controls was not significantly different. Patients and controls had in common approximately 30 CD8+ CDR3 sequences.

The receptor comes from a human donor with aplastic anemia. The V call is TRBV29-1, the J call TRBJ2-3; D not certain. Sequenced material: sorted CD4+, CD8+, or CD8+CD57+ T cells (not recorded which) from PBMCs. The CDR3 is CSVEVRRGTDTQYF. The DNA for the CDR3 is TGCAGCGTTGAGGTACGACGGGGCACAGATACGCAGTATTTT.